These 32 T cell receptor beta chains were all obtained from the same sample, sequenced in a study of T-cell reconstitution after alpha-beta-depleted transplantation in children (dated by TCRdb to the mid-2010s). Library prep was done by PCR. The sequencer was an Illumina HiSeq 2500. TCR libraries were prepared with molecular barcoding, using unique molecular identifiers to normalize TCRbeta repertoire quantification. TCRdb trimmed public reads at Q25 via fastp, called clones via MiXCR and kept in-frame beta chains. CDR3 protein sequences are deduplicated, and each keeps its most common genes and DNA. Counted in this sample were just over 70,000 distinct CDR3 sequences; 6% to 8.5% of them appeared once. In total, the top ten clones hold around 2.4% of the sample. Sequencing used PBMCs from the stem cell graft donor, obtained from the stem cell graft. Every receptor here comes from a human donor who donated a stem cell graft to a child with acute lymphoblastic leukemia.

Ten or more counts support this clonotype. The chain has TRBV4-3 and TRBJ2-2, with 7 bases lining up with TRBD2. The CDR3 runs 17 residues. Per the germline V gene, CDR1 is LGHNA and CDR2 is YSLEER. Germline trimming cut 0 bases from V and 3 bases from J; bases unmatched to any gene: 7. In DNA, the CDR3 is TGCGCCAGCAGCCAAGAAAACGGGGGGTCTTACACCGGGGAGCTGTTTTTT. It is translated as CASSQENGGSYTGELFF.

This clonotype was picked up many times. The rearrangement links TRBV7-3 to TRBJ1-2, with a weak D call TRBD1 (6 bases). V lost 5 bases and J 3 bases, leaving 13 bases between the germline ends. There are 14 residues in the CDR3. Germline V gives CDR1 SGHTA, CDR2 FQGTGA. The CDR3 DNA sequence: TGTGCCAGCAGCCAACAGGGTGCTGACTATGGCTACACCTTC. Translating gives CASSQQGADYGYTF.

This clonotype has ten or more counts. Germline is not matched at one junction end, which may reflect a read error. The gene calls are TRBV27 and TRBJ2-7, with 7 bases aligning to TRBD1. The CDR3 is made up of 12 amino acids. Germline V gives CDR1 MNHEY, CDR2 SMNVEV (reference sequence). CDR3 DNA sequence: TGTGCCAGCAGTTTCCCCGGACAGGTCCTCCACTTC. This translates into CASSFPGQVLHF.

This clonotype was found many times. The DNA for the CDR3 is TGTGCGGGGGGGCACGACAATGAGCAGTTCTTC. Its translation: CAGGHDNEQFF. This rearrangement joins TRBV11-1 to TRBJ2-1; possible D gene TRBD2, 7 bases. From germline, CDR1 is SGHAT and CDR2 FQDESV (reference sequence). CDR3 length equals 11 residues.

Ten or more counts support this clonotype. V and J are TRBV6-5 and TRBJ2-2; tentatively, D is TRBD2 (7 bases). CDR1 and CDR2 (germline): MNHEY, SVGAGI. V lost 5 bases and J 0 bases, leaving 10 bases between the germline ends. The CDR3 contains 15 residues. CDR3 DNA sequence: TGTGCCAGCAGTAGGGAGGGGGCGAACACCGGGGAGCTGTTTTTT. Protein sequence: CASSREGANTGELFF.

V gene TRBV29-1 combines with J gene TRBJ2-2; a weak D match, TRBD1 (6 bases). Between the trimmed V and J ends, which lost 7 bases and 3 bases, there was a span of 18 bases. The germline gives CDR1 SQVTM, CDR2 ANQGSEA. The CDR3 consists of 15 residues. CDR3 in DNA: TGCAGCGCTATTGTACCGGGACACCACACCGGGGAGCTGTTTTTT. Its protein product is CSAIVPGHHTGELFF.

In its sample, this clonotype was seen many times. The chain joins TRBV12-3 or TRBV12-4 to TRBJ1-3; D unresolved. With 5 bases removed from V and 0 bases from J, the gap between germline ends came to 8 bases. CDR3 size: 14 residues. Written as DNA, the CDR3 is TGTGCCAGCAGTCTGCTGGGCTCTGGAAACACCATATATTTT. As protein: CASSLLGSGNTIYF.

This clonotype was seen many times. J is TRBJ1-5 and V is TRBV10-2; D is undetermined. Germline CDR1 is WSHSY and CDR2 is SAAADI. The CDR3 has 15 residues. V shed 2 bases and J shed 1 base, with 9 bases lying between them. CDR3 DNA sequence: TGCGCCAGCAGTGAGGGGAGAGGAAGCAATCAGCCCCAGCATTTT. This sequence encodes CASSEGRGSNQPQHF.

This clonotype has just one count. The chain links TRBV7-3 to TRBJ2-2; D is unclear. Trimming left V 4 bases short and J 1 base short, with 7 bases between. Per the germline V gene, CDR1 is SGHTA and CDR2 is FQGTGA. The CDR3 runs to 14 residues. The CDR3 loop reads CASSSSMNTGELFF. The CDR3 bases are TGTGCCAGCAGCTCGTCGATGAACACCGGGGAGCTGTTTTTT.

This clonotype was counted many times. This chain joins TRBV10-1 and TRBJ2-7; TRBD2 matches at 7 bases. V was clipped by 0 bases and J by 6 bases; unmatched bases: 11. Germline loops: CDR1 WNHNN, CDR2 SYGVQD (reference sequence). CDR3 length: 16 residues. CDR3 region: CASSESSAGDQSEQYF. CDR3 DNA sequence: TGCGCCAGCAGTGAGTCCTCGGCGGGAGATCAATCCGAGCAGTACTTC.

Only a few counts were recorded for this clonotype. This chain joins TRBV10-3 and TRBJ2-5, with D possibly TRBD1 on 5 matching bases. The CDR3 consists of 13 residues. Germline V gene lookup returns CDR1 ENHRY and CDR2 SYGVKD. Trimming cost V 7 bases and J 2 bases, with 11 bases left between them. The CDR3 DNA sequence: TGTGCCATCACCCGACAGCCTCAAGAGACCCAGTACTTC. It specifies CAITRQPQETQYF.

This clonotype appeared many times. The chain recombines TRBV27 with TRBJ1-5; 7 positions match TRBD1. V was clipped by 4 bases and J by 2 bases; unmatched bases: 2. CDR3 length: 14 amino acids. The germline V gene has CDR1 MNHEY and CDR2 SMNVEV (reference sequence). The CDR3 region has the DNA TGTGCCAGCAGTTACAGGGGAGGCAATCAGCCCCAGCATTTT. Translating gives CASSYRGGNQPQHF.

The chain couples TRBV9 to TRBJ1-2; D is ambiguous. CDR3 length equals 12 residues. Germline assignment: CDR1 SGDLS and CDR2 YYNGEE. V was cut by 0 bases and J by 8 bases, with 8 bases left in between. In nucleotides, the CDR3 is TGTGCCAGCAGCGTAGGCGGGGAGGGCTACACCTTC. This sequence encodes CASSVGGEGYTF. The complete variable domain, with remaining parts taken from reference TRBV9 and TRBJ1-2, reads DSGVTQTPKHLITATGQRVTLRCSPRSGDLSVYWYQQSLDQGLQFLIQYYNGEERAKGNILERFSAQQFPDLHSELNLSSLELGDSALYFCASSVGGEGYTFGSGTRLTVV.

This clonotype was counted many times. The chain recombines TRBV6-1 with TRBJ1-1; D not certain. This CDR3 region has 14 residues. CDR1 and CDR2 (germline): MNHNS, SASEGT. V was clipped by 2 bases and J by 5 bases, with 12 bases between them. The CDR3 DNA reads as TGTGCCAGCAGTGAAAGACTTGTTGGTACTGAAGCTTTCTTT. Translation gives CASSERLVGTEAFF.

This clonotype has a handful of counts. The V call is TRBV5-1, the J call TRBJ2-1; 8 bases match TRBD2. The germline V gene has CDR1 SGHRS and CDR2 YFSETQ. The CDR3 has 14 residues. With 0 bases clipped from V and 6 bases from J, the junction kept 2 bases outside the gene matches. The CDR3 DNA is TGCGCCAGCAGCTTGGCCCTAGCGGGCAATGAGCAGTTCTTC. Translated, it gives CASSLALAGNEQFF.

This clonotype was recorded many times. The rearrangement uses TRBV29-1 and TRBJ2-1; TRBD2 matches at 12 bases. The CDR3 is 15 amino acids. Trimming cost V 6 bases and J 4 bases; bases outside gene matches: 7. Germline CDR1 is SQVTM and CDR2 is ANQGSEA. Here the CDR3 reads CSVAASGGVYNEQFF. For the CDR3, the DNA is TGCAGCGTCGCTGCTAGCGGGGGGGTATACAATGAGCAGTTCTTC.

This clonotype was counted ten times or more. The chain joins TRBV6-5 to TRBJ2-5; D gene unclear. The V end was cut by 6 bases, the J end by 0 bases, with 17 bases between. CDR3 length: 16 residues. Per the germline V gene, CDR1 is MNHEY and CDR2 is SVGAGI. CDR3 coding DNA: TGTGCCAGCAGCCTCCTTCGACGGACGTACCAAGAGACCCAGTACTTC. Amino acid sequence: CASSLLRRTYQETQYF.

This clonotype was picked up a small number of times. Being one base from a much bigger clone, this may be a read error. This sequence joins TRBV3-1 and TRBJ1-1; 8 positions agree with TRBD1. Looked up from germline, CDR1 is LGHDT and CDR2 is YNNKEL (reference sequence). The trim removed 5 bases at V and 0 bases at J, leaving 5 bases unmatched. The CDR3 is 15 amino acids. CDR3 in DNA: TGTGCCAGCAGCTGGACAGGGACGGTGAACACTGAAGCTTTCTTT. Encoded protein: CASSWTGTVNTEAFF. The variable domain in full, with the rest retrieved from reference TRBV3-1 and TRBJ1-1, is DTAVSQTPKYLVTQMGNDKSIKCEQNLGHDTMYWYKQDSKKFLKIMFSYNNKELIINETVPNRFSPKSPDKAHLNLHINSLELGDSAVYFCASSWTGTVNTEAFFGQGTRLTVV.

This clonotype was observed many times. V usage is TRBV3-1 and J usage is TRBJ2-1, with D possibly matching TRBD2 (6 bases). CDR1 LGHDT and CDR2 YNNKEL come from the germline V gene (reference sequence). This CDR3 spans 15 amino acids. The V gene lost 11 bases and the J gene lost 5 bases, with 22 bases spanning the gap. The CDR3 loop reads CASWKEGRRDNEQFF. In DNA, the CDR3 is TGTGCCTCGTGGAAGGAGGGCCGCCGCGACAATGAGCAGTTCTTC.

This rearrangement joins TRBV6-6 to TRBJ1-1; D gene uncertain. CDR1 MNHNY and CDR2 SVGAGI come from the germline V gene (reference sequence). There are 13 residues in the CDR3. V shed 5 bases and J shed 13 bases, with 20 bases lying between them. This CDR3 reads CASSTLTGPEDFF. In DNA, the CDR3 is TGTGCCAGCAGTACTCTCACCGGGCCCGAGGATTTCTTT.

This clonotype has just a few counts. The chain is built from TRBV6-1 and TRBJ2-7; 8 nucleotides agree with TRBD1. Germline CDR1 and CDR2: MNHNS and SASEGT. Trimming removed 7 bases from V and 3 bases from J; junction bases left unmatched: 8. There are 14 residues in the CDR3. CDR3 sequence (DNA): TGTGCCAGCAAGAGGGGAGACAGGGGCTACGAGCAGTACTTC. Translated, it gives CASKRGDRGYEQYF.

In its sample, this clonotype was seen many times. This sequence joins TRBV5-6 and TRBJ1-2; TRBD1 aligns across 12 bases. The CDR3 is made up of 15 amino acids. Trimming took 7 bases from V and 4 from J; bases not matched to a gene: 8. Germline V gene data show CDR1 as SGHDT and CDR2 as YYEEEE. In DNA, the CDR3 is TGTGCCAGCGGTCCGGGACAGGGGGCAACCTATGGCTACACCTTC. Translating it yields CASGPGQGATYGYTF.

This clonotype showed up many times. The chain uses TRBV29-1 and TRBJ1-2, with 9 bases matching TRBD1. The trim removed 4 bases at V and 4 bases at J, leaving 13 bases unmatched. The CDR3 loop spans 16 amino acids. Per germline, CDR1 SQVTM and CDR2 ANQGSEA. In DNA form, the CDR3 reads TGCAGCGTTGCATGGGGACAGGGTGCACCGTCCTATGGCTACACCTTC. Protein sequence: CSVAWGQGAPSYGYTF.

The V call is TRBV28, the J call TRBJ2-1; D perhaps matches TRBD1 (6 bases). The V gene's germline CDR1 is MDHEN and CDR2 SYDVKM. V lost 9 bases and J lost 12, with 18 bases in between. The CDR3 extends over 12 amino acids. CDR3 residues: CARITGYGMQFF. The CDR3 DNA is TGTGCCAGGATTACAGGGTACGGTATGCAGTTCTTC.

This chain uses TRBV5-1 with TRBJ1-5, with 10 bases fitting TRBD1. Losses at the gene ends were 4 bases for V and 6 bases for J; bases not matched to a gene: 4. The CDR3 covers 14 residues. CDR1 and CDR2 from the germline V gene are SGHRS and YFSETQ. The CDR3 coding sequence is TGCGCCAGCAGCCCAGGGACAGGGGTTCAGCCCCAGCATTTT. It is translated as CASSPGTGVQPQHF.

This clonotype came up many times. The chain couples TRBV4-1 to TRBJ2-7, with 7 positions matching TRBD1. CDR1 and CDR2 (germline): MGHRA, YSYEKL. V gave up 4 bases and J gave up 5 bases; unmatched junction bases: 11. CDR3 size: 15 residues. The CDR3 loop is CASSPWLTGTDEQYF. CDR3 DNA sequence: TGCGCCAGCAGCCCCTGGCTGACAGGGACCGACGAGCAGTACTTC.

Only a few counts were recorded for this clonotype. This chain joins TRBV20-1 and TRBJ2-1; D unclear. The germline V gene has CDR1 DFQATT and CDR2 SNEGSKA (reference sequence). V shed 3 bases and J shed 0 bases, with 9 bases lying between them. The CDR3 spans 14 residues. The CDR3 sequence is CSASSGPSYNEQFF. CDR3 DNA: TGCAGTGCTAGTTCTGGCCCCTCCTACAATGAGCAGTTCTTC.

The CDR3 sequence: CASNLDRGGETQYF. DNA of the CDR3: TGTGCCAGCAACCTGGACAGGGGCGGGGAGACCCAGTACTTC. V usage is TRBV2 and J usage is TRBJ2-5, with 9 bases lining up with TRBD1. The CDR3 covers 14 residues. CDR1 and CDR2 (germline): SNHLY, FYNNEI. J gave up 5 bases and V 7 bases, and 8 bases lay outside the gene matches.

This chain uses TRBV27 with TRBJ2-6, with 10 bases that match TRBD1. Trimming removed 6 bases from V and 7 bases from J; junction bases left unmatched: 12. Germline V gives CDR1 MNHEY, CDR2 SMNVEV (reference sequence). The CDR3 extends over 17 amino acids. This CDR3 is CASSPTGGAFGANVLTF. The CDR3 region has the DNA TGTGCCAGCAGCCCGACAGGGGGCGCGTTCGGTGCCAACGTCCTGACTTTC. Full variable domain (rest looked up from reference TRBV27 and TRBJ2-6): EAQVTQNPRYLITVTGKKLTVTCSQNMNHEYMSWYRQDPGLGLRQIYYSMNVEVTDKGDVPEGYKVSRKEKRNFPLILESPSPNQTSLYFCASSPTGGAFGANVLTFGAGSRLTVL.

This clonotype has a count of ten or more. The chain links TRBV20-1 to TRBJ2-6; D possibly corresponds to TRBD2 (5 bases). V was trimmed by 6 bases and J by 0 bases, leaving 12 bases between them. This CDR3 region has 15 residues. Per the germline V gene, CDR1 is DFQATT and CDR2 is SNEGSKA (reference sequence). CDR3 amino acids: CSAHEGHSGANVLTF. The CDR3 DNA sequence: TGCAGTGCCCACGAGGGCCACTCTGGGGCCAACGTCCTGACTTTC.

The CDR3 loop reads CASRHARGTGENEQYF. CDR3 coding DNA: TGTGCCAGCAGACATGCCCGGGGCACAGGGGAAAACGAGCAGTACTTC. The J gene is TRBJ2-7, the V gene TRBV11-3; the match to TRBD1 covers 7 bases. The germline V gene has CDR1 SGHNT and CDR2 YENEEA. With V trimmed by 6 bases and J by 5 bases, 16 bases remained unmatched. The CDR3 runs to 16 residues.

This clonotype was found many times. V gene TRBV29-1 combines with J gene TRBJ2-5; possibly TRBD1 for D (6 bases). Germline CDR1 and CDR2: SQVTM and ANQGSEA. V dropped 4 bases and J dropped 7 bases, with 25 bases sitting between them. The length of the CDR3 is 16 residues. CDR3: CSVVREQGQALVTQYF. The CDR3 DNA reads TGCAGCGTTGTAAGGGAGCAGGGGCAGGCTTTGGTGACCCAGTACTTC.